Presented here are 30 T cell receptor beta chains from one specimen sequenced in a study of glioma-infiltrating T cells after dendritic cell vaccination. Data came from immunoSEQ multiplex PCR; TCRdb stores just in-frame clones and leaves some out. The table has fewer than 50,000 clones, approximately 84% seen once. The sample here was blood, taken before dendritic cell vaccination. These receptors were collected from a human donor with glioblastoma.

The CDR3 loop is CASSAYRGITINIQYF. CDR3 nucleotides: TGTGCCAGCAGCGCGTACAGGGGAATTACGATCAACATTCAGTACTTC. This chain joins TRBV21-1 and TRBJ2-4; no DNA check was done on the table's D call, TRBD1. TRBV21-1 is deemed a pseudogene. The CDR3 has 16 residues.

The chain combines TRBV7-9 with TRBJ1-4; 9 nucleotides align to TRBD1. The germline CDR1 and CDR2 sequences are SEHNR and FQNEAQ (reference sequence). The V segment lost 5 bases and the J segment 8 bases; nucleotides outside the gene matches: 9. This CDR3 comprises 15 residues. In DNA form, the CDR3 reads TGTGCCAGCAGCCCGTGGACAGGGGAGAAGGAAAAACTGTTTTTT. This encodes CASSPWTGEKEKLFF.

This rearrangement joins TRBV2 to TRBJ2-2, with TRBD1 as a possible D gene (7 bases). CDR3 length: 14 amino acids. Trimming cost V 6 bases and J 7 bases, with 15 bases left between them. Germline loops: CDR1 SNHLY, CDR2 FYNNEI. The DNA for the CDR3 is TGTGCCAGCAGGCGGGACAGCGACCTCGGGGAGCTGTTTTTT. This gives the protein CASRRDSDLGELFF.

The sample holds a few counts of this clone. Distinct nucleotide sequences in the sample also encode this CDR3. The chain recombines TRBV7-9 with TRBJ2-7, with D possibly matching TRBD1 (6 bases). Per germline, CDR1 SEHNR and CDR2 FQNEAQ (reference sequence). The CDR3 is 12 amino acids. Deletions cut 5 bases from V and 4 bases from J, with 9 bases between. The CDR3 reads CASSEQGYEQYF. The CDR3 nucleotides are TGTGCCAGCAGCGAACAGGGTTACGAGCAGTACTTC.

The chain employs TRBV2 and TRBJ2-5; D is unclear. The germline gives CDR1 SNHLY, CDR2 FYNNEI. Trimming removed 2 bases at V and 0 bases at J, with 4 bases between. The CDR3 spans 13 residues. The CDR3 region is CASSEPNQETQYF. As DNA, the CDR3 is TGTGCCAGCAGTGAACCCAACCAAGAGACCCAGTACTTC.

The V call is TRBV19, the J call TRBJ2-5, with 7 bases identical to TRBD1. The CDR3 spans 12 residues. Germline trimming cut 9 bases from V and 2 bases from J; bases unmatched to any gene: 3. The germline V gene encodes CDR1 LNHDA and CDR2 SQIVND (reference sequence). The CDR3 DNA sequence: TGTGCCAGAAAACAGGGGCAAGAGACCCAGTACTTC. Translating gives CARKQGQETQYF.

This clone was detected only once. CDR3 residues: CASTRAGEKLFF. CDR3 bases: TGTGCCAGCACCCGGGCAGGGGAAAAACTGTTTTTT. The chain employs TRBV28 and TRBJ1-4; weak D call: TRBD1 (5 bases). Trimming stripped 7 bases from V and 8 bases from J, with 11 bases between. The V gene's germline CDR1 is MDHEN and CDR2 SYDVKM. This CDR3 has 12 residues.

The chain carries TRBV2 and TRBJ1-3; 7 bases agree with TRBD1. The ends lost 7 bases at V and 0 bases at J; junction bases unmatched: 9. The CDR3 totals 16 residues. Germline V gene lookup returns CDR1 SNHLY and CDR2 FYNNEI. The CDR3 sequence: CASTQGESSSGNTIYF. As DNA, the CDR3 is TGTGCCAGCACCCAGGGGGAAAGCTCCTCTGGAAACACCATATATTTT.

The CDR3: CASSVLAGDLYEQYF. CDR3 DNA: TGTGCCAGTAGTGTTTTAGCGGGGGATCTCTACGAGCAGTACTTC. V is TRBV19 and J is TRBJ2-7, with TRBD2 identical over 9 bases. From germline, CDR1 is LNHDA and CDR2 SQIVND (reference sequence). This CDR3 region has 15 residues. V lost 5 bases and J lost 3; bases outside the gene matches: 8.

This rearrangement joins TRBV7-2 to TRBJ1-2, with D maybe TRBD1 (6 bases). The CDR3 length is 15 residues. Germline-derived CDR1 and CDR2 are SGHTA and FQGNSA. Trimming took off 2 bases at V and 8 bases at J, with 18 bases between the two ends. The CDR3 region is CASSLKQGFRWGYTF. CDR3 in DNA: TGTGCCAGCAGCTTAAAACAGGGTTTTAGATGGGGCTACACCTTC.

This clone showed up just once. The chain employs TRBV27 and TRBJ1-1; maybe TRBD1 (6 bases). The germline gives CDR1 MNHEY, CDR2 SMNVEV (reference sequence). Between the trimmed V and J ends, which lost 6 bases and 3 bases, there was a span of 14 bases. The CDR3 has 14 residues. The CDR3 DNA sequence: TGTGCCAGCAGACCTGCTGGGGGCTACACTGAAGCTTTCTTT. The encoded protein is CASRPAGGYTEAFF.

This chain joins TRBV9 and TRBJ2-3; a possible D gene is TRBD1 (6 bases). The CDR3 is made up of 15 amino acids. CDR1 SGDLS and CDR2 YYNGEE come from the germline V gene. The ends were cut back, 0 bases at V and 6 bases at J, with 14 bases in the middle. CDR3 protein: CASSVDLWTADTQYF. CDR3 nucleotide sequence: TGTGCCAGCAGCGTAGATCTTTGGACAGCGGATACGCAGTATTTT.

This clone was seen a few times. This chain connects TRBV19 to TRBJ2-2; 7 nucleotides line up with TRBD1. The germline V gene has CDR1 LNHDA and CDR2 SQIVND (reference sequence). J gave up 4 bases and V 4 bases, and 6 bases lay outside the gene matches. The CDR3 sequence is 15 residues long. CDR3 nucleotides: TGTGCCAGTAGTAAATTGACAGGGACCACCGGGGAGCTGTTTTTT. Protein: CASSKLTGTTGELFF.

The V and J genes are TRBV4-1 and TRBJ2-3; D perhaps matches TRBD2 (6 bases). The CDR3 runs to 19 residues. Looked up from germline, CDR1 is MGHRA and CDR2 is YSYEKL. V lost 0 bases and J lost 0, with 19 bases in between. The CDR3 nucleotides are TGCGCCAGCAGCCAAGACGGAGTGCGGGAATCCTCTAGCACAGATACGCAGTATTTT. Amino acids: CASSQDGVRESSSTDTQYF.

The chain combines TRBV9 with TRBJ1-2, with TRBD1 matching over 8 bases. The CDR3 runs 17 residues. Germline assignment: CDR1 SGDLS and CDR2 YYNGEE. The ends lost 4 bases at V and 7 bases at J; junction bases unmatched: 18. The CDR3 is CASSPRTGTTAYGGYTF. In DNA, the CDR3 is TGTGCCAGCAGCCCGCGGACAGGGACAACGGCGTATGGTGGCTACACCTTC. Drawing the rest from reference TRBV9 and TRBJ1-2, the complete variable domain is DSGVTQTPKHLITATGQRVTLRCSPRSGDLSVYWYQQSLDQGLQFLIQYYNGEERAKGNILERFSAQQFPDLHSELNLSSLELGDSALYFCASSPRTGTTAYGGYTFGSGTRLTVV.

This chain links TRBV7-3 with TRBJ2-3; a weak D match, TRBD2 (6 bases). The CDR3 has 14 amino acids. V was trimmed by 5 bases and J by 2 bases, leaving 11 bases between them. Germline V gene data show CDR1 as SGHTA and CDR2 as FQGTGA. CDR3 bases: TGTGCCAGCAGCGAGCGGGCCACCACAGATACGCAGTATTTT. Translation: CASSERATTDTQYF. Full variable domain (missing parts from reference TRBV7-3 and TRBJ2-3): GAGVSQTPSNKVTEKGKYVELRCDPISGHTALYWYRQSLGQGPEFLIYFQGTGAADDSGLPNDRFFAVRPEGSVSTLKIQRTERGDSAVYLCASSERATTDTQYFGPGTRLTVL.

The chain couples TRBV10-2 to TRBJ1-1; 10 positions agree with TRBD1. The J segment lost 4 bases and the V segment lost 5 bases, leaving 7 bases of the junction unmatched. CDR3 size: 15 residues. In germline, CDR1 is WSHSY, CDR2 SAAADI. The CDR3 DNA is TGCGCCAGCAGTTTCCCGGGACAGGGGAGCACTGAAGCTTTCTTT. Amino acids: CASSFPGQGSTEAFF.

The rearrangement joins TRBV18 to TRBJ1-2, with TRBD1 matching 8 bases. The CDR3 spans 16 residues. CDR1 is KGHSH, CDR2 LQKENI, per germline. Trimming at V came to 3 bases and at J to 4 bases, leaving 10 bases not matched to a gene. CDR3 region: CASSPPPKTGAYGYTF. CDR3 bases: TGTGCCAGCTCACCCCCCCCTAAGACAGGGGCCTATGGCTACACCTTC.

The V and J genes are TRBV2 and TRBJ2-7, with 9 positions matching TRBD2. The CDR3 is made up of 17 amino acids. CDR1 is SNHLY and CDR2 is FYNNEI in the germline V gene. V was pared by 2 bases and J by 4 bases, with 12 bases of the junction left unmatched. CDR3 coding DNA: TGTGCCAGCAGTGAAAAAGGATCGGCTAGCGGGAATTACGAGCAGTACTTC. It specifies CASSEKGSASGNYEQYF.

This rearrangement joins TRBV13 to TRBJ2-1; TRBD2 matches 8 bases. V lost 5 bases to trimming and J lost 7 bases; unmatched junction nucleotides: 4. Germline V gene lookup returns CDR1 PRHDT and CDR2 FYEKMQ (reference sequence). This CDR3 has 13 amino acids. The CDR3 DNA sequence: TGTGCCAGCAGCGAGCGGGGGTCTAATGAGCAGTTCTTC. This translates into CASSERGSNEQFF.

V gene TRBV4-3 combines with J gene TRBJ2-1, with TRBD1 matching 8 bases. With 6 bases clipped from V and 7 bases from J, the junction kept 11 bases outside the gene matches. Germline assignment: CDR1 LGHNA and CDR2 YSLEER. This CDR3 is built from 15 residues. This CDR3 reads CASSPSWQGANEQFF. The DNA for the CDR3 is TGCGCCAGCAGTCCAAGCTGGCAGGGGGCGAATGAGCAGTTCTTC.

This clone came up once. The chain joins TRBV11-1 to TRBJ2-5, with TRBD1 identical over 9 bases. The V gene's germline CDR1 is SGHAT and CDR2 FQDESV (reference sequence). The CDR3 has 16 amino acids. The V and J ends lost 2 bases and 5 bases, in that order; junction bases with no gene match: 9. DNA for the CDR3: TGTGCCAGCAGCTTAATCGGGACAGGGAGTATGGAGACCCAGTACTTC. This sequence encodes CASSLIGTGSMETQYF.

This rearrangement joins TRBV9 to TRBJ1-1; tentatively, D is TRBD1 (6 bases). V was shortened by 5 bases and J by 3 bases, with 8 bases between the two germline ends. Germline V gives CDR1 SGDLS, CDR2 YYNGEE. The CDR3 loop spans 12 amino acids. CDR3 bases: TGTGCCAGCAGTAAGGGGGACACTGAAGCTTTCTTT. It yields the protein CASSKGDTEAFF.

The chain has TRBV9 and TRBJ2-5; 8 positions match TRBD1. The CDR3 loop spans 16 amino acids. V dropped 3 bases and J dropped 5; count of bases not matched to a gene: 12. Looked up from germline, CDR1 is SGDLS and CDR2 is YYNGEE. The CDR3 protein is CASSEGQARVVETQYF. The DNA of the CDR3 is TGTGCCAGCAGCGAGGGACAGGCACGTGTCGTCGAGACCCAGTACTTC.

This rearrangement joins TRBV2 to TRBJ2-7; TRBD1 is a possible D gene (6 bases). The length of the CDR3 is 15 residues. The V end lost 7 bases, the J end lost 2 bases, and 18 bases lay between the germline ends. Germline CDR1 reads SNHLY; CDR2 reads FYNNEI. CDR3 nucleotide sequence: TGTGCCAGCAACCCGAGGACAGCCCATACCTACGAGCAGTACTTC. Translation gives CASNPRTAHTYEQYF.

The chain carries TRBV7-3 and TRBJ1-5, with TRBD1 matching 9 bases. The CDR3 loop spans 19 amino acids. CDR1 is SGHTA and CDR2 is FQGTGA in the germline V gene. The trim removed 5 bases at V and 1 base at J, leaving 15 bases unmatched. The CDR3 protein is CASSPAPSGQGGSNQPQHF. CDR3 bases: TGTGCCAGCAGCCCCGCTCCCTCGGGACAGGGTGGGAGCAATCAGCCCCAGCATTTT.

This clone was recorded a few times. The gene calls are TRBV12-5 and TRBJ2-3; TRBD1 matches at 9 bases. Trimming cost V 1 base and J 1 base; bases outside gene matches: 0. The CDR3 loop spans 15 amino acids. Germline CDR1 LGHNT, CDR2 FRNRAP. The CDR3: CASGLGTGGTDTQYF. In DNA, the CDR3 is TGTGCTAGTGGTTTGGGGACAGGGGGCACAGATACGCAGTATTTT.

This clone was observed a handful of times. CDR3 DNA sequence: TGTGCCAGCAGCTTCACAAACACAGCGGGGGCCTATGGCTACACCTTC. This encodes CASSFTNTAGAYGYTF. The chain links TRBV7-2 to TRBJ1-2; TRBD1 is a possible D gene (6 bases). V was trimmed by 3 bases and J by 4 bases, leaving 18 bases between them. Germline V CDR1 and CDR2: SGHTA, FQGNSA. The CDR3 length is 16 residues.

This sequence joins TRBV6-1 and TRBJ2-5; possible D gene TRBD2, 5 bases. The end of the DNA aligns better with TRBJ2-7, so the J call may be wrong. Germline CDR1 and CDR2: MNHNS and SASEGT. The CDR3 is 15 amino acids. CDR3 region: CASKPLALPSYEQYF. The DNA for the CDR3 is TGTGCCAGCAAGCCCCTAGCCTTGCCTTCCTACGAGCAGTACTTC.

V and J are TRBV13 and TRBJ2-5; unclear D gene. Germline CDR1 and CDR2: PRHDT and FYEKMQ (reference sequence). The CDR3 is 15 amino acids. Deletions cut 5 bases from V and 4 bases from J, with 17 bases between. In DNA form, the CDR3 reads TGTGCCAGCAGCCCGAGCGCGGAGTCGGGAGAGACCCAGTACTTC. Protein sequence: CASSPSAESGETQYF.